This T cell receptor beta chain came from a study of Graves' ophthalmopathy and Graves' hyperthyroidism. The authors amplified TCR beta CDR3 regions from RNA transcripts. Second-round multiplex PCR came after first-round RT-PCR with HTBI primers. Each CDR3 protein is one row after TCRdb ran MiXCR on the multiplex PCR reads. The data contain 350,000 to 450,000 distinct CDR3 sequences, roughly 18% of them singletons. CDR1 and CDR2 (germline): GTSNPN, SVGIG (reference sequence). The V gene lost 0 bases and the J gene lost 4 bases, with 15 bases spanning the gap. The length of the CDR3 is 15 residues. Material: peripheral blood. The clonotype comes from a woman aged 18 to 35 with Graves' ophthalmopathy. This chain connects TRBV30 to TRBJ1-2; tentative D call: TRBD1 (5 bases). The CDR3: CAWSVRGDALYGYTF. The CDR3 DNA sequence: TGTGCCTGGAGTGTTCGAGGGGACGCGCTCTATGGCTACACCTTC.